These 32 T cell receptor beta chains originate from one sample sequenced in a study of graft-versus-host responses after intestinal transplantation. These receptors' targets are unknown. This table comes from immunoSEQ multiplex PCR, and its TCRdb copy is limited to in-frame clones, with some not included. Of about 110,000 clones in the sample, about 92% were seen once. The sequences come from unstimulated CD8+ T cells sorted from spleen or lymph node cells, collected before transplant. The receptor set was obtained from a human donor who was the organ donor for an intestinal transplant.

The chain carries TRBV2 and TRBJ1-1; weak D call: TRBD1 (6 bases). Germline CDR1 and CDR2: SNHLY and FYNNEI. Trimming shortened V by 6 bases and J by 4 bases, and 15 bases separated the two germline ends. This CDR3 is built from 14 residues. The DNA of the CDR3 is TGTGCCAGCAGAGACGACAGGCCGGGCACTGAAGCTTTCTTT. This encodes CASRDDRPGTEAFF. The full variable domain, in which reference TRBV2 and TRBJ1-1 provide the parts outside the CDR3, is EPEVTQTPSHQVTQMGQEVILRCVPISNHLYFYWYRQILGQKVEFLVSFYNNEISEKSEIFDDQFSVERPDGSNFTLKIRSTKLEDSAMYFCASRDDRPGTEAFFGQGTRLTVV.

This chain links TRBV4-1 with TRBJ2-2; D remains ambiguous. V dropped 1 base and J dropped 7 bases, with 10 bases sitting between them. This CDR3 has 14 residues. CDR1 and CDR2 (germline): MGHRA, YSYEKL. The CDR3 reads CASSQVMAYGELFF. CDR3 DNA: TGCGCCAGCAGCCAAGTCATGGCCTACGGGGAGCTGTTTTTT.

As DNA, the CDR3 is TGTGCCAGCAGCTCTAGCGGGAGTACGGATGAGCAGTTCTTC. Amino acid sequence: CASSSSGSTDEQFF. This chain uses TRBV7-6 with TRBJ2-1; 10 nucleotides match TRBD2. The germline V gene has CDR1 SGHVS and CDR2 FNYEAQ. V trimming: 4 bases; J trimming: 8 bases; junction bases outside the gene matches: 5. CDR3 length: 14 residues.

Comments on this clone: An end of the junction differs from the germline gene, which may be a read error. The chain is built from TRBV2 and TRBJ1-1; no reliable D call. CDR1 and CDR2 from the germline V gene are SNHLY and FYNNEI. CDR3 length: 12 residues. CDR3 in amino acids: CASSVLNTEAFF. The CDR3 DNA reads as TGTGCCAGCAGTGTTTTGAATACTGAAGCTTTCTTT.

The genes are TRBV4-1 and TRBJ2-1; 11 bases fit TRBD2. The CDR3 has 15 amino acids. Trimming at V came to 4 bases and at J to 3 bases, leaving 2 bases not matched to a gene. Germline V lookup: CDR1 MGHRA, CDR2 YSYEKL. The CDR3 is CASSLAGGYYNEQFF. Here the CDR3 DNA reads TGCGCCAGCAGCCTAGCGGGAGGGTACTACAATGAGCAGTTCTTC.

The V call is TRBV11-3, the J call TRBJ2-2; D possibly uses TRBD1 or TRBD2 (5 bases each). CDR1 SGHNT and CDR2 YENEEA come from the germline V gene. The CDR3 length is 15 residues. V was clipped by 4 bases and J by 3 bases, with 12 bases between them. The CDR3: CASSSNRDDTGELFF. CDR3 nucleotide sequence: TGTGCCAGCAGCTCAAATCGGGACGACACCGGGGAGCTGTTTTTT.

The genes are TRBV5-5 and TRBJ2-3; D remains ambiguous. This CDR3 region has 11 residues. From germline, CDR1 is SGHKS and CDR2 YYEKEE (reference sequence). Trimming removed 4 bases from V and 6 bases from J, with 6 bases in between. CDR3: CASSAVDTQYF. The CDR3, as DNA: TGTGCCAGCAGCGCGGTTGATACGCAGTATTTT.

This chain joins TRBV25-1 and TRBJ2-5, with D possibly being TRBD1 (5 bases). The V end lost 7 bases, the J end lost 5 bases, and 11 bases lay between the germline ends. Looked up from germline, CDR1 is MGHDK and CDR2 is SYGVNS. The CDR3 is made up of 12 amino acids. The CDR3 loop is CASTQGQETQYF. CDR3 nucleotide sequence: TGTGCCAGCACCCAGGGTCAGGAGACCCAGTACTTC.

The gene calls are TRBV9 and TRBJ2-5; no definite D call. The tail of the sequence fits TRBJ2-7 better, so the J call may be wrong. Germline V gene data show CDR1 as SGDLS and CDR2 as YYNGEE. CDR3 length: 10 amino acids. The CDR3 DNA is TGTGCCAGCAGCGACTACGAGCAGTACTTC. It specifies CASSDYEQYF.

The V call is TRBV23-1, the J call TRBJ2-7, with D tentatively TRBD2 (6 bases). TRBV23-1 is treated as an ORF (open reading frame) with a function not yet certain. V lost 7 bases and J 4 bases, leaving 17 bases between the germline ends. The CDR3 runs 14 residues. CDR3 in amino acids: CASIARDLPYEQYF. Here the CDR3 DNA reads TGCGCCAGCATTGCCAGGGACTTACCATACGAGCAGTACTTC.

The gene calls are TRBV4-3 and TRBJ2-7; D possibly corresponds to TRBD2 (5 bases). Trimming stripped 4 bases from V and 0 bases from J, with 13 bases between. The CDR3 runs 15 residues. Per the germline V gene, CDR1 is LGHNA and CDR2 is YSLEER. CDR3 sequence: CASSRSRESSYEQYF. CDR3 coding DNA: TGCGCCAGCAGCCGATCGAGGGAGAGCTCCTACGAGCAGTACTTC.

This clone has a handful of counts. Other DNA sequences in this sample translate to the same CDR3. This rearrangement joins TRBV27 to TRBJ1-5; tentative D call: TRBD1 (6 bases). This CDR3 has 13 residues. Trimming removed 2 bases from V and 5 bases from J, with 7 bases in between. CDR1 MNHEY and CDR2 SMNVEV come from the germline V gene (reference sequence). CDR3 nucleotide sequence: TGTGCCAGCAGTTTAGGGGGGCATCAGCCCCAGCATTTT. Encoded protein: CASSLGGHQPQHF.

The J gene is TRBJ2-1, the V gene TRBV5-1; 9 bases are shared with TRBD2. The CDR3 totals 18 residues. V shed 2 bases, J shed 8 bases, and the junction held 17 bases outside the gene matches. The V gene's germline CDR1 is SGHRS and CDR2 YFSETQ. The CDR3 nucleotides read TGCGCCAGCAGCTTTGGGCCGTTAGCGGGAGATCGTACCGATGAGCAGTTCTTC. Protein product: CASSFGPLAGDRTDEQFF.

CDR3 nucleotides: TGTGCCAGCAGTTATAGAGTATTGAGCGGTGACAATGAGCAGTTCTTC. It encodes CASSYRVLSGDNEQFF. The rearrangement uses TRBV6-5 and TRBJ2-1, with a tentative D call TRBD2 (5 bases). Trimming took 3 bases from V and 5 from J, leaving 17 bases between them. Looked up from germline, CDR1 is MNHEY and CDR2 is SVGAGI. The CDR3 loop spans 16 amino acids.

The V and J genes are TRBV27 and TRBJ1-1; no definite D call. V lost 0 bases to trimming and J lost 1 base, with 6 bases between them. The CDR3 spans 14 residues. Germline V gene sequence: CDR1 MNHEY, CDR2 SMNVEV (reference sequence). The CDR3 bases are TGTGCCAGCAGTTTATCGTCACAGAACACTGAAGCTTTCTTT. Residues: CASSLSSQNTEAFF.

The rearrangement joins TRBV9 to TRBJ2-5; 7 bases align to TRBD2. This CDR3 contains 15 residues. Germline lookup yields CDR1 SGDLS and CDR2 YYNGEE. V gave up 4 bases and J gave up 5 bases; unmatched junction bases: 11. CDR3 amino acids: CASSSGPFGGETQYF. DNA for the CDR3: TGTGCCAGCAGCTCCGGGCCGTTCGGGGGGGAGACCCAGTACTTC.

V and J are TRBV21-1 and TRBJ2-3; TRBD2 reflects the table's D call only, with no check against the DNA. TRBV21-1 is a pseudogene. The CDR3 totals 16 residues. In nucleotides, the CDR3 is TGTGCCAGCAGCGAACCCTGGACTAGTCGCACAGATACGCAGTATTTT. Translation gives CASSEPWTSRTDTQYF.

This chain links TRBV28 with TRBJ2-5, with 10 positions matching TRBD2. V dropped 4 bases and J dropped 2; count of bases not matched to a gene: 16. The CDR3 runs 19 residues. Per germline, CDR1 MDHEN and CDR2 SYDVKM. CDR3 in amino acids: CASSSLNYRLAGGQETQYF. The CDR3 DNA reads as TGTGCCAGCAGTTCCCTCAATTACAGACTAGCGGGCGGACAAGAGACCCAGTACTTC.

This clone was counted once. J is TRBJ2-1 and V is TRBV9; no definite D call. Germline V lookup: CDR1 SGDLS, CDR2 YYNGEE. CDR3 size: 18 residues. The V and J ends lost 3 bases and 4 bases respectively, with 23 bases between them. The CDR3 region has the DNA TGTGCCAGCAGCGCAGACCTGGCCCCGAGCATCCTATACAATGAGCAGTTCTTC. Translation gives CASSADLAPSILYNEQFF. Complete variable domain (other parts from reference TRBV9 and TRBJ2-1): DSGVTQTPKHLITATGQRVTLRCSPRSGDLSVYWYQQSLDQGLQFLIQYYNGEERAKGNILERFSAQQFPDLHSELNLSSLELGDSALYFCASSADLAPSILYNEQFFGPGTRLTVL.

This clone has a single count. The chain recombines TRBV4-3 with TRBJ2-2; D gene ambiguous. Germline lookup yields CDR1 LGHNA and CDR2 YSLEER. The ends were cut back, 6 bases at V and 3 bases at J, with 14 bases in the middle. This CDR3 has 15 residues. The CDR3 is CASSRGRYDTGELFF. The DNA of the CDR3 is TGCGCCAGCAGTCGAGGACGGTATGACACCGGGGAGCTGTTTTTT.

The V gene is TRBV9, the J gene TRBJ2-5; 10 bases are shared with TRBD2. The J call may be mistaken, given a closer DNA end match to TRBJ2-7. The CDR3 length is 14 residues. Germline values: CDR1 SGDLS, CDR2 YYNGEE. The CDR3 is CASSVLAGAYEQYF. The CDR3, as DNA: TGTGCCAGCAGCGTTCTAGCGGGAGCCTACGAGCAGTACTTC.

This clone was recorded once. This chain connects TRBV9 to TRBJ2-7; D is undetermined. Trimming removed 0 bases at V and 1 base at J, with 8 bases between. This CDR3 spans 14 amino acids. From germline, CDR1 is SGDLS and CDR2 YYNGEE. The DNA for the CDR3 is TGTGCCAGCAGCGTAGAATCGTCGTCCTACGAGCAGTACTTC. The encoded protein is CASSVESSSYEQYF.

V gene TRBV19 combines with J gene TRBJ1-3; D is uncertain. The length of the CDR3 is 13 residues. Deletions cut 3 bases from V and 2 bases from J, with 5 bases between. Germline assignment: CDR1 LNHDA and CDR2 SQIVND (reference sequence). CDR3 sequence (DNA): TGTGCCAGTAGTATTCGAGCTGGAAACACCATATATTTT. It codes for CASSIRAGNTIYF.

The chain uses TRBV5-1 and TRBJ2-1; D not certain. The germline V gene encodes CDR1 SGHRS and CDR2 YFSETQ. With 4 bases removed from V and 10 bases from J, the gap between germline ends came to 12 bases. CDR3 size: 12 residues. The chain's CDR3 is CASSLSRDEQFF. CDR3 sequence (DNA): TGCGCCAGCAGCCTCTCTAGAGACGAGCAGTTCTTC.

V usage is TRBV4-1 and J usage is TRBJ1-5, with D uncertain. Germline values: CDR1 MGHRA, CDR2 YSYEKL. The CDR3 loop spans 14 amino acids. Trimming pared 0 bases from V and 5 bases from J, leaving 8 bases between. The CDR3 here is CASSQEAGYQPQHF. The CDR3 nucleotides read TGCGCCAGCAGCCAAGAGGCAGGATATCAGCCCCAGCATTTT.

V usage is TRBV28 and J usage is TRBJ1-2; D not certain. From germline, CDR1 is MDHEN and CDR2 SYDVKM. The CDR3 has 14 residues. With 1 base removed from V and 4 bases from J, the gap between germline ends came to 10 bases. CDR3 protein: CASSLYTKAYGYTF. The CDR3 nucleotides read TGTGCCAGCAGTTTATACACAAAGGCCTATGGCTACACCTTC.

CDR3 residues: CASTGSSYGYTF. In nucleotides, the CDR3 is TGTGCCAGCACGGGCAGCTCCTATGGCTACACCTTC. The gene calls are TRBV28 and TRBJ1-2; D unresolved. The ends were cut back, 7 bases at V and 4 bases at J, with 10 bases in the middle. Germline assignment: CDR1 MDHEN and CDR2 SYDVKM. The CDR3 consists of 12 residues.

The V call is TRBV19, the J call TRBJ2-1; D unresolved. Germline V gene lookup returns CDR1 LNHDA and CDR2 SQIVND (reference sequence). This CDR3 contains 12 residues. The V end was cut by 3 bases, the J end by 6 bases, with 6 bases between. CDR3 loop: CASSMVLNEQFF. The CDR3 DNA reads TGTGCCAGTAGTATGGTACTCAATGAGCAGTTCTTC.

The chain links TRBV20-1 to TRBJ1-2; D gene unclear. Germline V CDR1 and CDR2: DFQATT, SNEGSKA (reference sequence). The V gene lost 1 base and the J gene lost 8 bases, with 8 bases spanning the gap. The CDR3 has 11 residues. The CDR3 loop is CSARGSEGYTF. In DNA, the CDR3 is TGCAGTGCTAGAGGCAGCGAAGGCTACACCTTC.

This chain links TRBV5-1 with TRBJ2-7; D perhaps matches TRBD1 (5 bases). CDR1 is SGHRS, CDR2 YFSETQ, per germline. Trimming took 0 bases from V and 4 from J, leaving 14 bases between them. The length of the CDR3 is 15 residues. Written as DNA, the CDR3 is TGCGCCAGCAGCTTGGGCCAGGGATTAGATTACGAGCAGTACTTC. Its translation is CASSLGQGLDYEQYF.

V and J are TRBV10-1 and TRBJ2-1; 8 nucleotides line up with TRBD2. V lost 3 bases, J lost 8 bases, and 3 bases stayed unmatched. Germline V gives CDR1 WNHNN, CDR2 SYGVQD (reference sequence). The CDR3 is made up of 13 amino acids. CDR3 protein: CASSDSGSDEQFF. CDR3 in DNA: TGCGCCAGCAGTGACAGCGGGAGCGATGAGCAGTTCTTC.

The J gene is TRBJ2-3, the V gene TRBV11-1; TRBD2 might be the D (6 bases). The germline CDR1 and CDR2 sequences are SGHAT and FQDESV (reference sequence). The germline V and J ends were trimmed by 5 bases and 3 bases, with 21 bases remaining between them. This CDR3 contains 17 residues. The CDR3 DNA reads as TGTGCCAGCAGCCGGTCCTACGGGAGTGTTTTTACAGATACGCAGTATTTT. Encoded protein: CASSRSYGSVFTDTQYF.